Below, 5 T cell receptor beta chains from the same sample are listed, as sequenced in a study of Graves' ophthalmopathy and Graves' hyperthyroidism. Using RNA transcripts, the TCR beta CDR3 regions were amplified. The first round was an RT-PCR with HTBI primers, and the second round was a multiplex PCR. TCRdb fed the multiplex PCR reads into MiXCR, producing one record per CDR3 protein. The sample includes 650,000 to 900,000 distinct CDR3 sequences, 35% to 50% of them seen just once. The sample comprised peripheral blood. These receptors originate from an adult man with Graves' ophthalmopathy.

The sample holds a few counts of this clonotype. The chain is built from TRBV19 and TRBJ1-1; possibly TRBD1 for D (6 bases). This CDR3 is built from 15 residues. CDR1 and CDR2 (germline): LNHDA, SQIVND (reference sequence). V shed 9 bases and J shed 6 bases, with 23 bases lying between them. CDR3 DNA sequence: TGTGCCAGCACCTCACCCAACGGGGGCATGGCTGAAGCTTTCTTT. Translation: CASTSPNGGMAEAFF.

Concerning this clonotype itself: The germline gene is not matched at one end of the junction; a read error may be the cause. The V gene is TRBV10-2, the J gene TRBJ2-5; 10 bases fit TRBD1. CDR3 length: 13 amino acids. Germline CDR1 WSHSY, CDR2 SAAADI. The CDR3 protein is CASSWDRGQPQYF. The DNA for the CDR3 is TGTGCCAGCAGCTGGGACAGGGGTCAGCCCCAGTACTTC.

This chain links TRBV7-9 with TRBJ2-7, with 8 bases identical to TRBD1. The CDR3 sequence is 14 residues long. J gave up 2 bases and V 5 bases, and 5 bases lay outside the gene matches. Germline V gene data show CDR1 as SEHNR and CDR2 as FQNEAQ (reference sequence). The CDR3: CASSRTGLTYEQYF. The CDR3 bases are TGTGCCAGCAGCCGGACAGGGTTAACCTACGAGCAGTACTTC.

The J gene is TRBJ1-3, the V gene TRBV19, with D perhaps matching TRBD1 (5 bases). The CDR3 is made up of 15 amino acids. Germline CDR1 reads LNHDA; CDR2 reads SQIVND (reference sequence). V was shortened by 9 bases and J by 0 bases, with 15 bases between the two germline ends. CDR3 sequence: CASAGRDFSGNTIYF. For the CDR3, the DNA is TGTGCCAGCGCAGGGCGGGATTTCTCTGGAAACACCATATATTTT. The full variable domain, its missing parts supplied by reference TRBV19 and TRBJ1-3, is DGGITQSPKYLFRKEGQNVTLSCEQNLNHDAMYWYRQDPGQGLRLIYYSQIVNDFQKGDIAEGYSVSREKKESFPLTVTSAQKNPTAFYLCASAGRDFSGNTIYFGEGSWLTVV.

This clonotype was picked up many times. The chain combines TRBV10-3 with TRBJ2-2; 10 positions match TRBD2. The CDR3 totals 13 residues. J lost 6 bases, V lost 6 bases, and 1 base had no gene match. Germline V gives CDR1 ENHRY, CDR2 SYGVKD. The CDR3 protein is CAIRGLASGELFF. In DNA form, the CDR3 reads TGTGCCATCAGGGGACTAGCGTCCGGGGAGCTGTTTTTT.